The 17 T cell receptor beta chains given below trace back to one sample, sequenced in a study of CD8+ T cells in alopecia areata. Treatment here: oral pan-JAK inhibitor, 5-10 mg twice daily. Sequencing used cDNA as its template, made by extracting RNA and reverse transcribing it. Method: immunoSEQ multiplex PCR; TCRdb's copy keeps in-frame clones and lacks some. Here the sample spans approximately 200,000 clones, around two fifths being singletons. Sample: CD4+ T cells sorted from blood, taken at approximately week 36, from a patient treated with tofacitinib. All receptors come from a human donor with alopecia areata.

The chain uses TRBV7-2 and TRBJ1-2, with a weak D call TRBD1 (6 bases). Trimming stripped 2 bases from V and 8 bases from J, with 15 bases between. Per germline, CDR1 SGHTA and CDR2 FQGNSA. There are 14 residues in the CDR3. This chain's CDR3 is CASSLWDNPRGYTF. In DNA form, the CDR3 reads TGTGCCAGCAGCTTATGGGACAACCCCCGGGGCTACACCTTC.

The chain employs TRBV11-2 and TRBJ2-1; 7 nucleotides agree with TRBD1. In germline, CDR1 is SGHAT, CDR2 FQNNGV. The CDR3 extends over 14 amino acids. V lost 5 bases to trimming and J lost 7 bases; unmatched junction nucleotides: 8. CDR3 residues: CASSRDSPGNEQFF. CDR3 DNA sequence: TGTGCCAGCAGCAGGGACAGCCCCGGGAATGAGCAGTTCTTC.

The V call is TRBV15, the J call TRBJ1-1; a possible D gene is TRBD1 (5 bases). The V end lost 0 bases, the J end lost 1 base, and 9 bases lay between the germline ends. From germline, CDR1 is LNHNV and CDR2 YYDKDF (reference sequence). This CDR3 region has 15 residues. CDR3 amino acids: CATSRDRGANTEAFF. The CDR3 DNA reads as TGTGCCACCAGCAGAGATAGGGGAGCGAACACTGAAGCTTTCTTT.

This clone turned up a few times. The chain couples TRBV21-1 to TRBJ2-3. TRBV21-1 is tagged as a pseudogene. The CDR3 consists of 14 residues. The CDR3: CASSKGRDGDTQYF. CDR3 sequence (DNA): TGTGCCAGCAGCAAAGGTCGGGACGGGGATACGCAGTATTTT.

The gene calls are TRBV29-1 and TRBJ1-1; D gene ambiguous. Germline values: CDR1 SQVTM, CDR2 ANQGSEA. V was pared by 7 bases and J by 0 bases, with 12 bases between. The CDR3 is 13 residues long. The CDR3 DNA reads as TGCAGCGCCTCAAGGGCCTTGAACACTGAAGCTTTCTTT. Encoded protein: CSASRALNTEAFF.

V usage is TRBV19 and J usage is TRBJ2-1; D is uncertain. Trimming cost V 5 bases and J 6 bases, with 14 bases left between them. The germline gives CDR1 LNHDA, CDR2 SQIVND (reference sequence). This CDR3 comprises 14 residues. The CDR3 spells CASSSQAIGNEQFF. CDR3 nucleotides: TGTGCCAGTAGTTCCCAGGCGATAGGCAATGAGCAGTTCTTC.

V gene TRBV5-1 combines with J gene TRBJ2-7; D gene ambiguous. CDR1 and CDR2 (germline): SGHRS, YFSETQ. The CDR3 length is 14 residues. V lost 0 bases to trimming and J lost 2 bases, with 9 bases between them. The CDR3 reads CASSLVGYTYEQYF. In DNA form, the CDR3 reads TGCGCCAGCAGCTTGGTGGGTTACACCTACGAGCAGTACTTC.

This clone has just a few counts. J is TRBJ2-1 and V is TRBV29-1; TRBD2 agrees at 11 bases. The CDR3 is 16 residues long. Trimming at V came to 1 base and at J to 7 bases, leaving 9 bases not matched to a gene. From germline, CDR1 is SQVTM and CDR2 ANQGSEA. The CDR3 reads CSVEGSRSSGGNEQFF. The CDR3 DNA sequence: TGCAGCGTTGAAGGATCAAGGTCTAGCGGGGGGAATGAGCAGTTCTTC.

The CDR3 loop is CASSLSWTHYEQYF. Written as DNA, the CDR3 is TGCGCCAGCAGCTTGTCTTGGACACACTACGAGCAGTACTTC. The chain combines TRBV5-1 with TRBJ2-7, with D possibly TRBD1 on 5 matching bases. Trimming cost V 1 base and J 3 bases, with 11 bases left between them. Germline V CDR1 and CDR2: SGHRS, YFSETQ. CDR3 length equals 14 residues.

V and J are TRBV6-5 and TRBJ2-5, with TRBD1 identical over 7 bases. CDR1 and CDR2 from the germline V gene are MNHEY and SVGAGI. The length of the CDR3 is 13 residues. Trimming at V came to 5 bases and at J to 13 bases, leaving 13 bases not matched to a gene. CDR3 coding DNA: TGTGCCAGCAGTGAATCTCGGACAGGCGCACCGTACTTC. It codes for CASSESRTGAPYF.

The sample holds a few counts of this clone. The chain carries TRBV21-1 and TRBJ2-3; the D call in the table, TRBD2, was not verified against the DNA. TRBV21-1 is described as a pseudogene. The CDR3 contains 19 residues. DNA of the CDR3: TGTGCCAGCAGCAAAGCGAATCGAGAAGCGCCAACCGACGCAGATACGCAGTATTTT. It encodes CASSKANREAPTDADTQYF.

This clone was seen many times. Other DNA sequences in this specimen translate into the identical CDR3. The chain couples TRBV4-2 to TRBJ2-7; D is possibly TRBD2 (5 bases). This CDR3 spans 16 amino acids. CDR1 and CDR2 from the germline V gene are LGHNA and YNFKEQ. V was cut by 1 base and J by 0 bases, with 13 bases left in between. The CDR3 nucleotides are TGTGCCAGCAGCCAAGCTAGCAGGTCCAGCTCCTACGAGCAGTACTTC. Amino acid sequence: CASSQASRSSSYEQYF.

A few counts support this clone. The gene calls are TRBV5-1 and TRBJ2-6; 11 positions agree with TRBD1. Germline V lookup: CDR1 SGHRS, CDR2 YFSETQ. CDR3 length: 18 amino acids. Unmatched junction bases numbered 6, after V lost 4 bases and J lost 0 bases. CDR3 nucleotide sequence: TGCGCCAGCAGCCCATGGACAGGGGGCAGCTCTGGGGCCAACGTCCTGACTTTC. Amino acids: CASSPWTGGSSGANVLTF.

This clone turned up a few times. The chain links TRBV25-1 to TRBJ1-2, with TRBD1 matching 8 bases. The J segment lost 5 bases and the V segment lost 0 bases, leaving 5 bases of the junction unmatched. The CDR3 runs to 15 residues. Germline assignment: CDR1 MGHDK and CDR2 SYGVNS. CDR3 residues: CASSEYRGTGYGYTF. The CDR3 DNA is TGTGCCAGCAGTGAATATAGAGGGACAGGATATGGCTACACCTTC.

This clone came up once. The rearrangement uses TRBV6-5 and TRBJ2-3; D is unclear. Trimming stripped 2 bases from V and 2 bases from J, with 5 bases between. The germline V gene has CDR1 MNHEY and CDR2 SVGAGI. CDR3 length equals 13 residues. The CDR3 loop reads CASSYPDTDTQYF. Here the CDR3 DNA reads TGTGCCAGCAGTTACCCGGACACAGATACGCAGTATTTT.

This chain uses TRBV15 with TRBJ2-3; D is uncertain. V gave up 1 base and J gave up 5 bases, with 7 bases separating them. This CDR3 region has 13 residues. Germline V gene lookup returns CDR1 LNHNV and CDR2 YYDKDF (reference sequence). In DNA, the CDR3 is TGTGCCACCAGCAGAGTAAATGGAGATACGCAGTATTTT. It specifies CATSRVNGDTQYF.

This clone came up a few times. The J gene is TRBJ2-3, the V gene TRBV30; D is uncertain. V was cut by 0 bases and J by 2 bases, with 9 bases left in between. This CDR3 has 14 amino acids. The germline gives CDR1 GTSNPN, CDR2 SVGIG (reference sequence). CDR3 nucleotides: TGTGCCTGGAGTGTGGTCCAAGTCACAGATACGCAGTATTTT. The encoded protein is CAWSVVQVTDTQYF.